Listed below are T cell receptor beta chains from one sample, sequenced in a study of blood T cell repertoires in COVID-19. Sequenced by immunoSEQ multiplex PCR; TCRdb stores in-frame clones only, minus some. The table includes around 100,000 clones, about 80% detected once. Sequencing input: peripheral blood. These receptors were taken from a woman in her 70s with acute or convalescent COVID-19. Each CDR3 is given with its conserved first and last residue.

v_call	j_call	cdr3_aa
TRBV6-6	TRBJ2-5	CASSPRQGWSSLPYF
TRBV10-3	TRBJ1-1	CAISESRDTEAFF
TRBV5-8	TRBJ2-3	CASSSGQQLTSTDTQYF
TRBV4-1	TRBJ1-6	CASSQAVGADFSPLHF
TRBV19	TRBJ1-1	CASNTAGGYTEAFF
TRBV10-1	TRBJ2-1	CASSSSGGINEQFF
TRBV11-3	TRBJ2-3	CASSLESLAGGSDTQYF
TRBV12-3/TRBV12-4	TRBJ2-4	CASSLGGAHIQYF
TRBV7-7	TRBJ2-5	CASSPGTGYQETQYF
TRBV27	TRBJ1-2	CASSFLQGEGYTF
TRBV6-5	TRBJ2-5	CASSYTGGYQETQYF
TRBV7-3	TRBJ2-3	CASARGRTDTQYF
TRBV3-1/TRBV3-2	TRBJ1-5	CASSSIGGGQPQHF
TRBV7-9	TRBJ1-4	CASSFPGGELFF
TRBV6-1	TRBJ1-4	CASSENRGPNEKLFF
TRBV6-5	TRBJ1-1	CASRRTSGTALEAFF
TRBV4-3	TRBJ1-3	CASSQESQGSGNTIYF
TRBV11-3	TRBJ1-1	CASSDDTNTEAFF
TRBV15	TRBJ2-3	CATSRGGLSTDTQYF
TRBV12-3/TRBV12-4	TRBJ1-1	CASRAGVATEAFF
TRBV7-9	TRBJ1-1	CASSLGGETEAFF
TRBV30	TRBJ1-2	CAWSASTGTYGYTF
TRBV6-4	TRBJ2-5	CASSQGQGAQETQYF
TRBV7-3	TRBJ1-1	CASADLAVLNTEAFF
TRBV7-8	TRBJ1-2	CASSSTQRGWEFYGYTF
TRBV6-2/TRBV6-3	TRBJ1-1	CASSYVAGPNTEAFF
TRBV20-1	TRBJ1-1	CSASGGDGTEAFF
TRBV11-2	TRBJ1-1	CASSFGQNTEAFF
TRBV11-2	TRBJ1-2	CASSLDRASYGYTF
TRBV9	TRBJ1-2	CASSPQGSQPAGYTF
TRBV5-1	TRBJ1-2	CASKPQGETNYGYTF
TRBV6-1	TRBJ1-1	CASSEAAGLNTEAFF
TRBV18	TRBJ1-2	CASSPLPGPNYGYTF
TRBV18	TRBJ1-1	CASSPGVEGLGTEAFF
TRBV5-1	TRBJ2-3	CASSLTKDTQYF
TRBV5-8	TRBJ2-5	CASSLGVMADTAIETQYF
TRBV28	TRBJ1-5	CASSLGGGEQPQHF
TRBV7-2	TRBJ1-6	CASSLEGDRTNSPLHF
TRBV5-5	TRBJ1-1	CASSLRTVNTEAFF
TRBV13	TRBJ1-5	CASSLGGTTSQPQHF
TRBV19	TRBJ1-5	CASSISGSVQPQHF
TRBV13	TRBJ2-7	CASSLGTDEQYF
TRBV3-1/TRBV3-2	TRBJ1-2	CASSQDNQGRGYTF
TRBV2	TRBJ1-1	CASELDRTNTEAFF
TRBV9	TRBJ1-2	CASSVGGFGYGYTF
TRBV18	TRBJ2-3	CASSPPDYTDTQYF
TRBV3-1/TRBV3-2	TRBJ1-5	CASSLGAEEGNQPQHF
TRBV6-5	TRBJ2-3	CASKGDYSADTQYF
TRBV12-3/TRBV12-4	TRBJ1-2	CASSPGGGGYTF
TRBV6-5	TRBJ1-2	CASSYQGRNYGYTF
TRBV5-1	TRBJ2-5	CASSFRDYSQETQYF
TRBV3-1/TRBV3-2	TRBJ1-1	CASSQAGAGGAYTEAFF
TRBV25-1	TRBJ2-3	CASSEGGGGVTDTQYF
TRBV10-1	TRBJ2-7	CASSERQGTYEQYF